What follows describes a single T cell receptor beta chain. CDR3 length: 18 residues. Trimming cost V 2 bases and J 6 bases; bases outside gene matches: 7. CDR1 is LGHNA and CDR2 is YSLEER in the germline V gene. This record belongs to a study of cytomegalovirus exposure and HLA in healthy donors. PCR amplification relied on 60 Vbeta primers (plus 13 Jbeta primers). The data were produced by immunoSEQ multiplex PCR, yet TCRdb's version contains in-frame clones alone and is incomplete. In all, the sample yields around 35,000 clones. Sequencing was performed on PBMCs. The chain employs TRBV4-3 and TRBJ2-1; 16 bases fit TRBD2. This receptor was taken from a woman in her forties in good health and CMV-seropositive. The CDR3 is CASSQPGTSGGAGNEQFF. The CDR3 nucleotides read TGCGCCAGCAGCCAACCCGGGACTAGCGGGGGGGCCGGCAATGAGCAGTTCTTC.